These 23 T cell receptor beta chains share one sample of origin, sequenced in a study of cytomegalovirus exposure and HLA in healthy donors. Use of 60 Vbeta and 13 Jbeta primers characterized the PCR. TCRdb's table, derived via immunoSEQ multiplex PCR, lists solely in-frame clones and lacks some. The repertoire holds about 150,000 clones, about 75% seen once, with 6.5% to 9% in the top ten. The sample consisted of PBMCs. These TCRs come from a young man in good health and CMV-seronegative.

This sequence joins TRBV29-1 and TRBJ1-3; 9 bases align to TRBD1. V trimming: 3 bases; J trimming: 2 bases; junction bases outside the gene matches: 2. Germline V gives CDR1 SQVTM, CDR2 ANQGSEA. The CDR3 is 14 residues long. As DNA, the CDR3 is TGCAGCGTTGATCACAGGGGGCCTGGAAACACCATATATTTT. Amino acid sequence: CSVDHRGPGNTIYF.

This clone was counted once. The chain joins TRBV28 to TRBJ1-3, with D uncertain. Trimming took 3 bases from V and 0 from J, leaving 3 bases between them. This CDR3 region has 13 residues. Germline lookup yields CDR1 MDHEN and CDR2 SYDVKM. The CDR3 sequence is CASSFGSGNTIYF. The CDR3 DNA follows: TGTGCCAGCAGTTTCGGCTCTGGAAACACCATATATTTT.

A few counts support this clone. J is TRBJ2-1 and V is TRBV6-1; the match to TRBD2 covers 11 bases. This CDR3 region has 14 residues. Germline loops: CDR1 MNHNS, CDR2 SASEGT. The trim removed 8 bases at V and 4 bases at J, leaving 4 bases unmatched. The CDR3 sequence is CASLRTSGYNEQFF. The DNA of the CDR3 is TGTGCCAGCCTCAGGACTAGCGGGTACAATGAGCAGTTCTTC.

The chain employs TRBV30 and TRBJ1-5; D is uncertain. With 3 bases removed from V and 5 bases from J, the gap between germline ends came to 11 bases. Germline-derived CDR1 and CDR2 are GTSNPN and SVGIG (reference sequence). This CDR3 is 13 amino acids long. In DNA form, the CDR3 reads TGTGCCTGGAGAGGCCGGGGTGATCAGCCCCAGCATTTT. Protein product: CAWRGRGDQPQHF.

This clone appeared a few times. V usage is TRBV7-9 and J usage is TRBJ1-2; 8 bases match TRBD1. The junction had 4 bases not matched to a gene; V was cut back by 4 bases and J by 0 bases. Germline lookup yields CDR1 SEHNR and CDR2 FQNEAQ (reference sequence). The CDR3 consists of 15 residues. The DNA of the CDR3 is TGTGCCAGCAGCTCCGGGACAGGTCCTAACTATGGCTACACCTTC. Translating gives CASSSGTGPNYGYTF.

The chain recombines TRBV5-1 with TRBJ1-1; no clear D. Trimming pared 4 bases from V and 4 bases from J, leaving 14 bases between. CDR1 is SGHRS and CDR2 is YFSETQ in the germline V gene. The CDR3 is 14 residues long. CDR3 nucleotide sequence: TGCGCCAGCAGCAACCAGGTGGAAGGCACTGAAGCTTTCTTT. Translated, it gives CASSNQVEGTEAFF.

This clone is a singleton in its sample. CDR3 in amino acids: CASSAGRNYEQYF. The CDR3 region has the DNA TGTGCCAGCAGTGCGGGACGTAACTACGAGCAGTACTTC. The J gene is TRBJ2-7, the V gene TRBV28; maybe TRBD2 (6 bases). V shed 5 bases and J shed 3 bases, with 11 bases lying between them. The CDR3 runs to 13 residues. Germline assignment: CDR1 MDHEN and CDR2 SYDVKM.

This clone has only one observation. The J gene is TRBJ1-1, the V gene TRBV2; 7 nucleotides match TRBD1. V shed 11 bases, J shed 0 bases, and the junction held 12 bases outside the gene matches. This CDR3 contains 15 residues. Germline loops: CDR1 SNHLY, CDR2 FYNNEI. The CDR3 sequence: CAVPGQVIMNTEAFF. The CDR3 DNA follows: TGTGCCGTACCTGGACAGGTGATCATGAACACTGAAGCTTTCTTT.

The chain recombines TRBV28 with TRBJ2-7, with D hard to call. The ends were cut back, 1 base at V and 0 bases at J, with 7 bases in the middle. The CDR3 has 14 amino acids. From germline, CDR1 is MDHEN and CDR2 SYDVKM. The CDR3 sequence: CASSLLGGSYEQYF. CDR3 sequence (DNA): TGTGCCAGCAGTTTATTAGGCGGCTCCTACGAGCAGTACTTC.

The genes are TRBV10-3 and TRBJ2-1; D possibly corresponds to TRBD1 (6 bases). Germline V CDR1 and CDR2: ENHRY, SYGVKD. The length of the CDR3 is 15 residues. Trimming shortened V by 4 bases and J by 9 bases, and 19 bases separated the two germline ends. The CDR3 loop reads CAISGSGQPLGEQFF. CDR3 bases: TGTGCCATCAGTGGGTCGGGACAACCCCTAGGTGAGCAGTTCTTC.

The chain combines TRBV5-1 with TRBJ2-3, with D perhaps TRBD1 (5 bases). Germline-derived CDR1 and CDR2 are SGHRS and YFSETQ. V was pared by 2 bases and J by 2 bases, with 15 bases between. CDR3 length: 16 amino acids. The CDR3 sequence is CASSFGAGVFTDTQYF. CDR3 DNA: TGCGCCAGCAGCTTTGGGGCAGGAGTTTTCACAGATACGCAGTATTTT.

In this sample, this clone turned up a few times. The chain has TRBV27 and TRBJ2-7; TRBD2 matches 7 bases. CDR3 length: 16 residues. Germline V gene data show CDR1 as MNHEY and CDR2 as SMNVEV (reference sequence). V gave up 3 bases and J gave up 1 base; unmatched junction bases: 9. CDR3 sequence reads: CASSLGPGGGSYEQYF. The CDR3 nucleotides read TGTGCCAGCAGTTTGGGGCCGGGAGGAGGATCCTACGAGCAGTACTTC.

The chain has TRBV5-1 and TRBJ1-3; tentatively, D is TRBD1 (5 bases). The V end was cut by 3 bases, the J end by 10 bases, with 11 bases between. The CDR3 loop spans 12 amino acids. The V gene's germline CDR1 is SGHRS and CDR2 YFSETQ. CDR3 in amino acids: CASSSGLRTIYF. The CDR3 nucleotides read TGCGCCAGCAGCTCAGGGTTGAGAACCATATATTTT. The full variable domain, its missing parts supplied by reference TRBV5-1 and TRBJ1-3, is KAGVTQTPRYLIKTRGQQVTLSCSPISGHRSVSWYQQTPGQGLQFLFEYFSETQRNKGNFPGRFSGRQFSNSRSEMNVSTLELGDSALYLCASSSGLRTIYFGEGSWLTVV.

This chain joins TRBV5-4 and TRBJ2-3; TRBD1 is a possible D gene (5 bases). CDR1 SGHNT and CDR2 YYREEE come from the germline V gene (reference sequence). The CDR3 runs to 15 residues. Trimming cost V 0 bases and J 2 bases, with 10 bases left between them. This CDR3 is CASSLEAGITDTQYF. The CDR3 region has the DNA TGTGCCAGCAGCTTGGAGGCAGGGATCACAGATACGCAGTATTTT.

The CDR3 region is CASSSTGGAETQYF. Written as DNA, the CDR3 is TGTGCCAGCAGCTCGACAGGGGGCGCGGAGACCCAGTACTTC. The chain employs TRBV5-4 and TRBJ2-5; 10 bases agree with TRBD1. The CDR3 totals 14 residues. The junction had 4 bases not matched to a gene; V was cut back by 3 bases and J by 5 bases. Germline V gives CDR1 SGHNT, CDR2 YYREEE (reference sequence). Full variable domain (remainder filled in from reference TRBV5-4 and TRBJ2-5): ETGVTQSPTHLIKTRGQQVTLRCSSQSGHNTVSWYQQALGQGPQFIFQYYREEENGRGNFPPRFSGLQFPNYSSELNVNALELDDSALYLCASSSTGGAETQYFGPGTRLLVL.

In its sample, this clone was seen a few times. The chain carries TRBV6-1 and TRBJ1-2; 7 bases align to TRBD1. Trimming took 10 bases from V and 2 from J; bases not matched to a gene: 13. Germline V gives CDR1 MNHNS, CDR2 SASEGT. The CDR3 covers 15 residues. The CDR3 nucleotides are TGTGCCATCCCGCGGGTGGCAGGGGGAAACTATGGCTACACCTTC. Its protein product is CAIPRVAGGNYGYTF.

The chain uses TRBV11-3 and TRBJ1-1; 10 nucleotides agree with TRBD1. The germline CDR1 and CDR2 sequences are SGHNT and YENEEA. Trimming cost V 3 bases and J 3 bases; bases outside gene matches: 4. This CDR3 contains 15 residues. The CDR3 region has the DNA TGTGCCAGCAGCTTGGGACAGGGGAGGGACACTGAAGCTTTCTTT. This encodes CASSLGQGRDTEAFF.

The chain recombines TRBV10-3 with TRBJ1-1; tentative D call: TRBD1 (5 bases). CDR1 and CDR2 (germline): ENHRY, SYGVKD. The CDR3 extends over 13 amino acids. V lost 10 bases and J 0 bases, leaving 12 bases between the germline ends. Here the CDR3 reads CASLTDMNTEAFF. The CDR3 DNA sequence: TGTGCCAGCTTGACAGACATGAACACTGAAGCTTTCTTT.

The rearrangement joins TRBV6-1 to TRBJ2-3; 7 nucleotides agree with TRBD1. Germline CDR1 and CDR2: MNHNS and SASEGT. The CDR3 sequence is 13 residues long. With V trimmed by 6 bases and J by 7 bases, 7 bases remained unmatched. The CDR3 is CASSPDRENTQYF. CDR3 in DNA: TGTGCCAGCAGCCCCGACAGGGAAAATACGCAGTATTTT.

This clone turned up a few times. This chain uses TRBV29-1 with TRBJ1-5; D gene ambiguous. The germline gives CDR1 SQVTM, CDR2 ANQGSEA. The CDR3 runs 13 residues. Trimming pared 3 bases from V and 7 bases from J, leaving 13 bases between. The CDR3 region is CSVDPGNGQPQHF. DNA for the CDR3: TGCAGCGTTGATCCCGGGAATGGGCAGCCCCAGCATTTT.

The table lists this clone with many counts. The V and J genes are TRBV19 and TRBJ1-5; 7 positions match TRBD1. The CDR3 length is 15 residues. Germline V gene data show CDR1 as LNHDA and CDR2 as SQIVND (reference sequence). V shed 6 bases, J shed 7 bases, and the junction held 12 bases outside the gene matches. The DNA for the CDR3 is TGTGCCAGTAGCCCTAGGACAGGTGGGCCCCAGCCCCAGCATTTT. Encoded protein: CASSPRTGGPQPQHF.

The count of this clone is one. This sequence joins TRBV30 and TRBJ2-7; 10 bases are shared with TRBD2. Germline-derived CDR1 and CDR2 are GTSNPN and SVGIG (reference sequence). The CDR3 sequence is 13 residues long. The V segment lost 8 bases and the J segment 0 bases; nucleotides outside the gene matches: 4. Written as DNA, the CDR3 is TGTGCCCACAGACTAGCGGGCTCCTACGAGCAGTACTTC. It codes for CAHRLAGSYEQYF.

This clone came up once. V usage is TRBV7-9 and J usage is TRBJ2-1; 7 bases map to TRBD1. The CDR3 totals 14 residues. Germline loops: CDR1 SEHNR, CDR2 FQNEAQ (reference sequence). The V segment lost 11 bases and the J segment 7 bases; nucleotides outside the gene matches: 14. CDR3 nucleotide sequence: TGTGCCGCGCATGGACAGGTAGGGGGAAATGAGCAGTTCTTC. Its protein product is CAAHGQVGGNEQFF.